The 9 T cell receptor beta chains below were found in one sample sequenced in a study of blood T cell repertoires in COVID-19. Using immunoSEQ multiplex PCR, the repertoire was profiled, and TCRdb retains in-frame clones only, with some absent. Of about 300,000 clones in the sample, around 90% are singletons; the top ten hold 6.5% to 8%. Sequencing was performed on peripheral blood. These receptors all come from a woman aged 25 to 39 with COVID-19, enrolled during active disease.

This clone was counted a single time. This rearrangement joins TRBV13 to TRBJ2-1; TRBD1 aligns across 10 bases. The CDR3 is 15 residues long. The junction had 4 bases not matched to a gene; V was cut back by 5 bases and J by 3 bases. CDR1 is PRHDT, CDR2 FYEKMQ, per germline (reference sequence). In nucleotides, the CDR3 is TGTGCCAGCAGCCCCGGGACAGGGGACTACAATGAGCAGTTCTTC. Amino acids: CASSPGTGDYNEQFF.

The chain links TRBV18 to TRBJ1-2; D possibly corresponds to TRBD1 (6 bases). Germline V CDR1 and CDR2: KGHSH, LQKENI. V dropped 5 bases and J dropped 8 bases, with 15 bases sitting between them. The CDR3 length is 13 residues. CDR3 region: CASSSPGTRGYTF. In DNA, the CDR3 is TGTGCCAGCTCATCTCCCGGGACACGGGGCTACACCTTC.

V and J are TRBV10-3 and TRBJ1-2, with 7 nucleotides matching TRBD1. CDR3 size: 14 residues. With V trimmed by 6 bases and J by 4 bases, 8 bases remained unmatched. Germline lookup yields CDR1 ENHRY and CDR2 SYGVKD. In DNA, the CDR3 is TGTGCCATCAGCCGGGACAGTGAATTCTATGGCTACACCTTC. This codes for CAISRDSEFYGYTF.

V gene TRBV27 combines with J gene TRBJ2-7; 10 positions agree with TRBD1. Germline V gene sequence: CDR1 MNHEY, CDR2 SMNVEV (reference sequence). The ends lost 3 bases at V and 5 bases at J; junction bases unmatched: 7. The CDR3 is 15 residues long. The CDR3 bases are TGTGCCAGCAGTTTCTCGGGACAGGGGCACCACGAGCAGTACTTC. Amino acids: CASSFSGQGHHEQYF.

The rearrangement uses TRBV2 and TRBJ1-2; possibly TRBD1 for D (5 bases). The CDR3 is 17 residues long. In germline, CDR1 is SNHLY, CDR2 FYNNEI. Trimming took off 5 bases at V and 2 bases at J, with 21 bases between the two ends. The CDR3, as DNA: TGTGCCAGCAGTCCAAGGGGCACGGGGAGGGGAAACTATGGCTACACCTTC. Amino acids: CASSPRGTGRGNYGYTF.

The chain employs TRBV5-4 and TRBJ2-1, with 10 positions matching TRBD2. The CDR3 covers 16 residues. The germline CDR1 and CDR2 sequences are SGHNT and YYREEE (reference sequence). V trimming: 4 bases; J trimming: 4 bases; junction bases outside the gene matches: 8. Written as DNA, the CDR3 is TGTGCCAGCAGCCTTACCAGGACTAGCGGTTACAATGAGCAGTTCTTC. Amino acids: CASSLTRTSGYNEQFF.

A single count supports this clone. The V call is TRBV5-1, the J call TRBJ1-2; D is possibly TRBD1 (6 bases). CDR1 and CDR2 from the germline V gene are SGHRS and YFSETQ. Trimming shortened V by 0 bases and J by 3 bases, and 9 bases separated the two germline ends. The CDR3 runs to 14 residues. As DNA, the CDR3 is TGCGCCAGCAGCTTGGGGGGACACTACTATGGCTACACCTTC. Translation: CASSLGGHYYGYTF.

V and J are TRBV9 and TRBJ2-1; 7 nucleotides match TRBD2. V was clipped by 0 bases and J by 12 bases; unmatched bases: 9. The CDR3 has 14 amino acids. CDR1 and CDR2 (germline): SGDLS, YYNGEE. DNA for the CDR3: TGTGCCAGCAGCGTAGAAGCTCAGCGGGAAAGGCAGTTCTTC. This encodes CASSVEAQRERQFF.

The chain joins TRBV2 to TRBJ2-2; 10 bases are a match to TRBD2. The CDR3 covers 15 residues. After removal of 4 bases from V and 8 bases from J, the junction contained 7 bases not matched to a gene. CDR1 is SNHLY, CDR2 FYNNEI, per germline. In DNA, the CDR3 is TGTGCCAGCAGTGGACTAGCGGGCACCTTGGGGGAGCTGTTTTTT. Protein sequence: CASSGLAGTLGELFF.